This T cell receptor (beta chain) was observed in a study of blood T cells in healthy people across ages. Healthy Caucasians from Russia aged roughly 6 to 100 served as donors. Total RNA was isolated from each sample in quantities of at least 6 micrograms. For the second PCR, which ran for 7 to 11 cycles, a sample-barcoded 5' primer and a J-beta primer mix were used. Every individual sample yielded 2.5 million or more paired-end reads (each containing CDR3). MiXCR was run by TCRdb on the 5' RACE reads, yielding one entry per CDR3 protein. Here the sample spans about 780,000 distinct CDR3 sequences, around half being singletons. V lost 1 base, J lost 6 bases, and 16 bases lay in between. Germline CDR1 and CDR2: SGHVS and FQNEAQ. The CDR3 sequence is 16 residues long.

J is TRBJ1-5 and V is TRBV7-8; D is possibly TRBD1 (5 bases). The source material was blood. This sequence was found in a man aged 80 or over in good health. CDR3 amino acids: CASSLERVGVGQPQHF. DNA of the CDR3: TGTGCCAGCAGCTTAGAGAGAGTGGGGGTAGGTCAGCCCCAGCATTTT.